The 7 T cell receptor beta chains below were found in one sample sequenced in a study of blood T cell repertoires in COVID-19. This table comes from immunoSEQ multiplex PCR, and its TCRdb copy is limited to in-frame clones, with some not included. The table has a few hundred thousand clones, about nine tenths seen once. Sequencing was carried out using PBMCs or T cells enriched from blood (not recorded which). All receptors come from a man between 25 and 39 years old who had recovered from COVID-19.

This sequence joins TRBV29-1 and TRBJ1-2; tentative D call: TRBD1 (6 bases). The ends were cut back, 3 bases at V and 5 bases at J, with 10 bases in the middle. The CDR3 totals 12 residues. Germline CDR1 reads SQVTM; CDR2 reads ANQGSEA. The CDR3 here is CSVEDSRYGYTF. Here the CDR3 DNA reads TGCAGCGTTGAGGACAGCCGGTATGGCTACACCTTC.

This chain uses TRBV5-6 with TRBJ2-3, with TRBD1 as a possible D gene (6 bases). Trimming took 4 bases from V and 3 from J, leaving 15 bases between them. The CDR3 consists of 15 residues. In germline, CDR1 is SGHDT, CDR2 YYEEEE. In DNA, the CDR3 is TGTGCCAGCAGCAGATGGGGGCTGGGGACAGATACGCAGTATTTT. Amino acid sequence: CASSRWGLGTDTQYF.

Regarding this clone: At one of its ends the junction is not consistent with the germline gene, which may arise from a read error. The rearrangement joins TRBV7-7 to TRBJ2-7, with 9 bases matching TRBD2. CDR1 and CDR2 from the germline V gene are SSHAT and FNYEAQ (reference sequence). The CDR3 has 14 residues. CDR3: CASSRREGAYEQYF. The CDR3 nucleotides are TGTGCTAGCAGCCGGCGGGAGGGGGCCTACGAGCAGTACTTC.

Here the CDR3 DNA reads TGTGCCAGCAGCCCCGGCGGTGCAACAGATACGCAGTATTTT. Residues: CASSPGGATDTQYF. The chain employs TRBV7-9 and TRBJ2-3; D gene unclear. The V and J ends lost 5 bases and 3 bases respectively, with 12 bases between them. This CDR3 is 14 amino acids long. Germline assignment: CDR1 SEHNR and CDR2 FQNEAQ (reference sequence).

This clone was picked up one time. The V gene is TRBV19, the J gene TRBJ2-7; 9 nucleotides align to TRBD2. With 3 bases clipped from V and 2 bases from J, the junction kept 11 bases outside the gene matches. Looked up from germline, CDR1 is LNHDA and CDR2 is SQIVND (reference sequence). The CDR3 is 17 amino acids. For the CDR3, the DNA is TGTGCCAGTAGTATTCTTCCCCCGACTAGCGGTACCTACGAGCAGTACTTC. Translated: CASSILPPTSGTYEQYF.

V usage is TRBV5-1 and J usage is TRBJ2-1, with 13 nucleotides matching TRBD2. The germline CDR1 and CDR2 sequences are SGHRS and YFSETQ. Losses at the gene ends were 5 bases for V and 9 bases for J; bases not matched to a gene: 8. This CDR3 has 15 amino acids. DNA of the CDR3: TGCGCCAGCAGGTCGACTAGCGGGGGGTTTCTTGAGCAGTTCTTC. This codes for CASRSTSGGFLEQFF.

This chain links TRBV18 with TRBJ1-2, with D hard to call. This CDR3 has 16 amino acids. Germline loops: CDR1 KGHSH, CDR2 LQKENI. Trimming stripped 3 bases from V and 1 base from J, with 15 bases between. The CDR3 sequence: CASSPRNSGDNYGYTF. The CDR3 DNA follows: TGTGCCAGCTCACCTCGAAACTCCGGAGATAACTATGGCTACACCTTC. Drawing the rest from reference TRBV18 and TRBJ1-2, the complete variable domain is NAGVMQNPRHLVRRRGQEARLRCSPMKGHSHVYWYRQLPEEGLKFMVYLQKENIIDESGMPKERFSAEFPKEGPSILRIQQVVRGDSAAYFCASSPRNSGDNYGYTFGSGTRLTVV.